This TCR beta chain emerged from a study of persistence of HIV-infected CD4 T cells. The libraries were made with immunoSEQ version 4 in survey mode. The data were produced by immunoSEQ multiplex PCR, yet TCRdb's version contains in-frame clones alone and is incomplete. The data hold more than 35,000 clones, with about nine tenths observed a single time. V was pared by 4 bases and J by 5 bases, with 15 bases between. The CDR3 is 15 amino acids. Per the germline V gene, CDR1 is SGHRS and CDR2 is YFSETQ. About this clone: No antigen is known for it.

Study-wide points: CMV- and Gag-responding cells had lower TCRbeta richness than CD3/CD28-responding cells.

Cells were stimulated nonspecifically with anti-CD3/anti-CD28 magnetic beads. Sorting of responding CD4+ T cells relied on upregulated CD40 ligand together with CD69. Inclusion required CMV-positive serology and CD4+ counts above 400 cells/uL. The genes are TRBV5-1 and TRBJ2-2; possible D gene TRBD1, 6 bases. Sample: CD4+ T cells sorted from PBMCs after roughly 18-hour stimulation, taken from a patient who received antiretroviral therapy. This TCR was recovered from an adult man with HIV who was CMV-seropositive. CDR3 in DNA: TGCGCCAGCAGCCCAACAGGGACGTCGACCGGGGAGCTGTTTTTT. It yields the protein CASSPTGTSTGELFF.